This paragraph covers one T cell receptor beta chain sequence. This record comes from a study of control samples from healthy donors and cancer patients. Sequencing was performed with immunoSEQ multiplex PCR; in TCRdb, only in-frame clones are kept and a portion is missing. Reported are fewer than 250,000 clones; the ten largest clones contain 2.2%. Germline-derived CDR1 and CDR2 are MGHRA and YSYEKL. V shed 3 bases, J shed 4 bases, and the junction held 4 bases outside the gene matches. The CDR3 is 15 amino acids. The source is a woman aged 25 to 39 in good health. The material sequenced was blood. The chain employs TRBV4-1 and TRBJ1-1, with 11 bases lining up with TRBD1. CDR3 in amino acids: CASSQDRGRSTEAFF. CDR3 bases: TGCGCCAGCAGCCAGGACAGGGGGCGAAGCACTGAAGCTTTCTTT.